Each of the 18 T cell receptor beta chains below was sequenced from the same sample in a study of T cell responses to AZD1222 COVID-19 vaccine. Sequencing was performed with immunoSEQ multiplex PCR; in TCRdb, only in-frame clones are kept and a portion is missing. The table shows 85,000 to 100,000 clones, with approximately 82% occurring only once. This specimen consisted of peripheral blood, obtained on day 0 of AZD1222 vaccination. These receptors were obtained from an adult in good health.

The CDR3: CASSDPAYEQYF. Here the CDR3 DNA reads TGCGCCAGCAGTGATCCAGCCTACGAGCAGTACTTC. J is TRBJ2-7 and V is TRBV10-2; D remains ambiguous. There are 12 residues in the CDR3. Looked up from germline, CDR1 is WSHSY and CDR2 is SAAADI. V was clipped by 3 bases and J by 2 bases, with 5 bases between them.

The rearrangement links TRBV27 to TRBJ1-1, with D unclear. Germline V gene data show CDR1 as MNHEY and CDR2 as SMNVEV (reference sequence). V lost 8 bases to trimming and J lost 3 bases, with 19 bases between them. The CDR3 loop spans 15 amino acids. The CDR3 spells CASSSGRRYDTEAFF. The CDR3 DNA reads TGTGCCAGCTCCAGCGGGCGGAGGTACGACACTGAAGCTTTCTTT.

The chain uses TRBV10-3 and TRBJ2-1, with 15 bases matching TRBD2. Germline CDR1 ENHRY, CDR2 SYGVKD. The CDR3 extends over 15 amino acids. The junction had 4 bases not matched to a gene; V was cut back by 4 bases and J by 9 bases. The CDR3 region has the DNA TGTGCCATCAGTGGGACTAGCGGGAGGGTTCGTGAGCAGTTCTTC. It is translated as CAISGTSGRVREQFF.

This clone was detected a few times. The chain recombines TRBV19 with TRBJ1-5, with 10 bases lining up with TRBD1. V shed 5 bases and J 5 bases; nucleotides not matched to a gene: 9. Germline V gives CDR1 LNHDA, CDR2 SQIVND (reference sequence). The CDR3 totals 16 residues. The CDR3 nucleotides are TGTGCCAGTAGTCCCCGGGACAGGGGAACCGATCAGCCCCAGCATTTT. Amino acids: CASSPRDRGTDQPQHF.

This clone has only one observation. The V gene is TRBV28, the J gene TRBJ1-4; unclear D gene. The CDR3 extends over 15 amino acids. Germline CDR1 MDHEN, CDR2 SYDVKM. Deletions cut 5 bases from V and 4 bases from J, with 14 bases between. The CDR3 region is CASSPTSLGNEKLFF. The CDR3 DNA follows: TGTGCCAGCAGTCCCACCTCACTCGGTAATGAAAAACTGTTTTTT.

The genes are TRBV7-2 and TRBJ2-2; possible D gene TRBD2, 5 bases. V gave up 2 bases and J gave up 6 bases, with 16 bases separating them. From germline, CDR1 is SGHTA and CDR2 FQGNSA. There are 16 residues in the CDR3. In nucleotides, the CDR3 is TGTGCCAGCAGCTTAAACCAACCGGGAACCGCCGGGGAGCTGTTTTTT. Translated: CASSLNQPGTAGELFF.

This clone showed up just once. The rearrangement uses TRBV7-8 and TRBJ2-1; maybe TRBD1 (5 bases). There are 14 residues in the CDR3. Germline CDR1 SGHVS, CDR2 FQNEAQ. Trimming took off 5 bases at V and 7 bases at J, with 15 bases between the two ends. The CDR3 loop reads CASSPLSRENEQFF. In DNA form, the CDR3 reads TGTGCCAGCAGCCCTCTAAGCAGGGAAAATGAGCAGTTCTTC. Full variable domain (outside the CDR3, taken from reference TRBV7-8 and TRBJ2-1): GAGVSQSPRYKVAKRGQDVALRCDPISGHVSLFWYQQALGQGPEFLTYFQNEAQLDKSGLPSDRFFAERPEGSVSTLKIQRTQQEDSAVYLCASSPLSRENEQFFGPGTRLTVL.

This CDR3 reads CASSDSWQKNEQFF. The CDR3 coding sequence is TGTGCCAGCAGTGACTCGTGGCAGAAGAATGAGCAGTTCTTC. V gene TRBV6-4 combines with J gene TRBJ2-1; no reliable D call. V was trimmed by 0 bases and J by 7 bases, leaving 10 bases between them. Germline loops: CDR1 MRHNA, CDR2 SNTAGT. The CDR3 is made up of 14 amino acids.

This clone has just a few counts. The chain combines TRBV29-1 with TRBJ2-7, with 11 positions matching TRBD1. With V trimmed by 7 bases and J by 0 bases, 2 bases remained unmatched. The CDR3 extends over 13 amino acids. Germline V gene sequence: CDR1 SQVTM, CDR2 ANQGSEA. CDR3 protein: CSAGTGGSYEQYF. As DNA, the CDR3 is TGCAGCGCAGGGACAGGGGGCTCCTACGAGCAGTACTTC.

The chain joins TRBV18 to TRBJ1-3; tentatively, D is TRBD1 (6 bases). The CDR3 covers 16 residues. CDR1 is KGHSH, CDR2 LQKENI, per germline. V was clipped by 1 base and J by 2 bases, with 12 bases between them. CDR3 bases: TGTGCCAGCTCACCACTGGACCAGGGGCCTGGAAACACCATATATTTT. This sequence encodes CASSPLDQGPGNTIYF.

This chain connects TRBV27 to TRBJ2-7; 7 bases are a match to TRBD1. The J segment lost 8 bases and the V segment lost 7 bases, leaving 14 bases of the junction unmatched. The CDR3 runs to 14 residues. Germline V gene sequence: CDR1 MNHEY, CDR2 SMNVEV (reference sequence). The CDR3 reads CASTLMAGGRKQYF. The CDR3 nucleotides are TGTGCCAGCACTCTAATGGCAGGGGGTAGGAAGCAGTACTTC.

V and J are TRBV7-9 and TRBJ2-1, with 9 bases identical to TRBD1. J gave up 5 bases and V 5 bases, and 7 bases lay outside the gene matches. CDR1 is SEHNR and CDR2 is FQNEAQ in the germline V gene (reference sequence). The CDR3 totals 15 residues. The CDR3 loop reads CASSPTGQGNNEQFF. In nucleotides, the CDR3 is TGTGCCAGCAGCCCCACGGGACAGGGCAACAATGAGCAGTTCTTC.

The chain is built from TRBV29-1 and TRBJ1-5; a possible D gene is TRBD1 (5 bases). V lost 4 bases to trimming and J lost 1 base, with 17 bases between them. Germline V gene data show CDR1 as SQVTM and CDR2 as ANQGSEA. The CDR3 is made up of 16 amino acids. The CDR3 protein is CSVGVWGVISNQPQHF. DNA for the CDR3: TGCAGCGTTGGGGTGTGGGGGGTAATCAGCAATCAGCCCCAGCATTTT. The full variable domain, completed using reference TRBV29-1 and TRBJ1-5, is SAVISQKPSRDICQRGTSLTIQCQVDSQVTMMFWYRQQPGQSLTLIATANQGSEATYESGFVIDKFPISRPNLTFSTLTVSNMSPEDSSIYLCSVGVWGVISNQPQHFGDGTRLSIL.

The CDR3 loop is CASSLGTRPGNQPQHF. DNA for the CDR3: TGTGCCAGCAGTTTAGGGACGAGGCCCGGAAATCAGCCCCAGCATTTT. V usage is TRBV27 and J usage is TRBJ1-5; TRBD1 might be the D (5 bases). V dropped 2 bases and J dropped 4 bases, with 15 bases sitting between them. The length of the CDR3 is 16 residues. Germline V gene sequence: CDR1 MNHEY, CDR2 SMNVEV (reference sequence).

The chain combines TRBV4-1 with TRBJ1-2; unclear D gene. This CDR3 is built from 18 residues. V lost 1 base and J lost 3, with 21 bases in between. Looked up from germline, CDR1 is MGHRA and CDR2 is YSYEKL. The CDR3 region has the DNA TGCGCCAGCAGCCAAGGACCCTTTTCCCGTCAAACGGACTATGGCTACACCTTC. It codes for CASSQGPFSRQTDYGYTF.

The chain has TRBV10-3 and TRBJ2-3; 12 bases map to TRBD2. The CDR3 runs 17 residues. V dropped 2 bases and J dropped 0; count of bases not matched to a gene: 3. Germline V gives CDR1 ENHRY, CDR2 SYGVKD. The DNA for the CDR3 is TGTGCCATCAGTGAGCCTAGCGGGAGGGCTAGCACAGATACGCAGTATTTT. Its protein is CAISEPSGRASTDTQYF.

The CDR3 is CASSQDTDRSSYNEQFF. CDR3 bases: TGCGCCAGCAGCCAAGATACCGACAGGAGCTCCTACAATGAGCAGTTCTTC. The J gene is TRBJ2-1, the V gene TRBV4-3, with a weak D call TRBD1 (6 bases). This CDR3 has 17 residues. CDR1 and CDR2 (germline): LGHNA, YSLEER. V was shortened by 0 bases and J by 0 bases, with 12 bases between the two germline ends.

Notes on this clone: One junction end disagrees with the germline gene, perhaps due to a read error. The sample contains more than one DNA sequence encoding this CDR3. For the CDR3, the DNA is TGCGCCAGCAAAAGGGCCTTAATTTACGATGAGCAGTTCTTC. It is translated as CASKRALIYDEQFF. V usage is TRBV27 and J usage is TRBJ2-1; no definite D call. The CDR3 spans 14 residues. Germline V CDR1 and CDR2: MNHEY, SMNVEV (reference sequence).